The T cell receptor beta chain described here comes from a study of low-dose radiotherapy and immunotherapy resistance in tumors. Sample time point: after trial treatment. Treatment reported: LDRT plus nivolumab, ipilimumab, low-dose cyclophosphamide and aspirin (RACIN trial). The CDR3 loop spans 13 amino acids. Germline values: CDR1 DFQATT, CDR2 SNEGSKA (reference sequence). J was trimmed by 5 bases and V by 7 bases; bases with no gene match: 5. Covering alpha and beta chains, TRAV- and TRBV-specific primers were used for the first-strand cDNA. Amplification, which lasted approximately 19 PCR cycles, used a constant-region primer and V-primer adapter to amplify TCRs. TCRdb redid the calling of the reads with MiXCR, one entry per CDR3 protein. The data show around 58,000 distinct CDR3 sequences, about 25% seen once. This clonotype was picked up many times.

This material consisted of PBMCs, taken after low-dose radiotherapy plus immunotherapy. V usage is TRBV20-1 and J usage is TRBJ2-4, with 10 bases fitting TRBD1. The TCR sequence derives from a male donor with prostate cancer. CDR3 in DNA: TGCAGTGTGGGGGGACAGGGGCAAAACATTCAGTACTTC. Encoded protein: CSVGGQGQNIQYF.